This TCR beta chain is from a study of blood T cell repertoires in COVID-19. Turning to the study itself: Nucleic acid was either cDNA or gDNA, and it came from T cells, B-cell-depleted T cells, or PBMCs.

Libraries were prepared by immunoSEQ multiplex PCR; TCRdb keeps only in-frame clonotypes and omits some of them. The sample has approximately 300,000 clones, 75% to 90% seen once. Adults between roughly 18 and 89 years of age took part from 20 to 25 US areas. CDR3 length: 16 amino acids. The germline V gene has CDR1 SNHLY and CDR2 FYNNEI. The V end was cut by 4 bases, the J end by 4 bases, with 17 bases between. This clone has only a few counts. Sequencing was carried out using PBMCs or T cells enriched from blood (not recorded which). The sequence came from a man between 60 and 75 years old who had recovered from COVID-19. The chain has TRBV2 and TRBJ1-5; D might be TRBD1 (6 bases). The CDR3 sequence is CASSALRDNRNQPQHF. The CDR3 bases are TGTGCCAGCAGTGCTCTCCGGGACAATAGGAATCAGCCCCAGCATTTT.